The sequence of this T cell receptor beta chain was determined in a study of human T cells and chemical hapten exposure. Study information: Patch tests put 0.01% DPC on the upper back, read at 6 days. Small pooled library volume differences mainly caused per-sample TCR yield variation.

This CDR3 is 17 amino acids long. V lost 5 bases and J 0 bases, leaving 14 bases between the germline ends. Germline V gives CDR1 SGHVS, CDR2 FQNEAQ. As handled by the study authors: Sequenced samples showed a median of 95,638 TCRs each, with counts running from about 20,000 to 690,000. TCRdb independently ran MiXCR on the RACE reads; one entry per CDR3 protein. V and J calls and clone size were set by TCRdb, not the authors. Counted here are tens of thousands of distinct CDR3 sequences, less than 14% occurring once; the ten biggest clones make up roughly 3.7%. Time point noted: patch test 3, about 24 weeks after DPC sensitization. The treatment here: therapeutic diphenylcyclopropenone sensitization with weekly scalp DPC. Study-wide results and limits: Among TCRs, those above 1 in 1000 frequency were unaffected by DPC sensitization.

The sample holds many counts of this clonotype. As yet, its antigen is unknown. The sequence derives from a woman aged 45-60 years with alopecia areata. Some clones in this sample may be carry-over from other donors' samples. Sequencing used whole blood, obtained in connection with sensitization to the hapten diphenylcyclopropenone (DPC). The genes are TRBV7-8 and TRBJ2-6, with a tentative D call TRBD2 (5 bases). The CDR3 bases are TGTGCCAGCAGCGCCCCAGGACTGAACTCTGGGGCCAACGTCCTGACTTTC. This codes for CASSAPGLNSGANVLTF.